A single sample gave rise to the 29 T cell receptor beta chains below, sequenced in a study of spatial heterogeneity in lung cancer. TCRdb used MiXCR to reprocess the 5' RACE reads, holding one entry per CDR3 protein. The sample has 2,000 or so distinct CDR3 sequences, about 11% seen once. The time point is: sample taken at primary tumor resection. No cell sorting; template was whole RNA from tumor, lung tissue or PBMC. Sequenced here: normal lung tissue next to the tumor, sampled at surgery. These receptor sequences come from a male donor with early-stage non-small cell lung cancer.

This clonotype was observed a handful of times. The chain carries TRBV6-5 and TRBJ1-5; D ambiguous. Trimming stripped 2 bases from V and 0 bases from J, with 11 bases between. The CDR3 consists of 16 residues. CDR1 is MNHEY, CDR2 SVGAGI, per germline. CDR3 sequence reads: CASSYGPRDSNQPQHF. DNA for the CDR3: TGTGCCAGCAGTTACGGGCCCCGGGATAGCAATCAGCCCCAGCATTTT.

By share, this clonotype ranks as medium-sized (0.01 to 0.1%). The V gene is TRBV18, the J gene TRBJ2-7; D might be TRBD2 (7 bases). Per germline, CDR1 KGHSH and CDR2 LQKENI. The length of the CDR3 is 16 residues. V was trimmed by 0 bases and J by 0 bases, leaving 12 bases between them. CDR3 coding DNA: TGTGCCAGCTCACCACCGACAGGCGGGGGCTCCTACGAGCAGTACTTC. Translating it yields CASSPPTGGGSYEQYF. Based on the CDR3 plus reference TRBV18 and TRBJ2-7, the full variable domain is NAGVMQNPRHLVRRRGQEARLRCSPMKGHSHVYWYRQLPEEGLKFMVYLQKENIIDESGMPKERFSAEFPKEGPSILRIQQVVRGDSAAYFCASSPPTGGGSYEQYFGPGTRLTVT.

This clonotype is categorized as medium-sized. The rearrangement uses TRBV7-2 and TRBJ2-2; unclear D gene. CDR3 length equals 14 residues. V was pared by 5 bases and J by 8 bases, with 15 bases between. CDR1 is SGHTA and CDR2 is FQGNSA in the germline V gene. In DNA form, the CDR3 reads TGTGCCAGCAGCAAGGCCGGCATTTGGGGGGAGCTGTTTTTT. It encodes CASSKAGIWGELFF.

This clonotype is termed medium-sized. The rearrangement joins TRBV5-1 to TRBJ2-6, with D possibly matching TRBD1 (6 bases). The germline V gene encodes CDR1 SGHRS and CDR2 YFSETQ. The ends were cut back, 1 base at V and 0 bases at J, with 14 bases in the middle. CDR3 size: 18 residues. The CDR3 bases are TGCGCCAGCAGCTTGAGTGGCAGGGGTGCCTCTGGGGCCAACGTCCTGACTTTC. This encodes CASSLSGRGASGANVLTF.

This clonotype is medium-sized. CDR3 in DNA: TGCAGTGCCTCACCCGACTCTCCGGTTCAGTACTTC. The encoded protein is CSASPDSPVQYF. V usage is TRBV20-1 and J usage is TRBJ2-4; D gene uncertain. Germline CDR1 reads DFQATT; CDR2 reads SNEGSKA (reference sequence). The V end lost 6 bases, the J end lost 11 bases, and 17 bases lay between the germline ends. This CDR3 is built from 12 residues.

Relative to its sample, this clonotype is medium-sized. This chain connects TRBV12-3 or TRBV12-4 to TRBJ1-1, with D unresolved. This CDR3 contains 15 residues. V was trimmed by 0 bases and J by 4 bases, leaving 12 bases between them. The CDR3 DNA is TGTGCCAGCAGTTTAGCCGGGATAGGGCCCACTGAAGCTTTCTTT. It is translated as CASSLAGIGPTEAFF.

This clonotype is labeled as medium-sized. The chain couples TRBV6-6 to TRBJ1-5, with D hard to call. Germline CDR1 is MNHNY and CDR2 is SVGAGI (reference sequence). V lost 0 bases and J lost 1, with 4 bases in between. This CDR3 spans 14 amino acids. CDR3 coding DNA: TGTGCCAGCAGTTACTCTGAGAGCAATCAGCCCCAGCATTTT. Translating gives CASSYSESNQPQHF.

By share, this clonotype counts as medium-sized (0.01 to 0.1%). V usage is TRBV7-8 and J usage is TRBJ2-1; TRBD1 matches 7 bases. The V and J ends lost 3 bases and 3 bases, in that order; junction bases with no gene match: 8. The length of the CDR3 is 16 residues. From germline, CDR1 is SGHVS and CDR2 FQNEAQ. The CDR3 sequence is CASSFLDRTGYNEQFF. The CDR3 DNA follows: TGTGCCAGCAGCTTCTTGGACAGGACGGGCTACAATGAGCAGTTCTTC.

By proportion, this clonotype is large. This sequence joins TRBV5-1 and TRBJ1-2; 7 bases align to TRBD1. J gave up 6 bases and V 5 bases, and 7 bases lay outside the gene matches. Germline CDR1 SGHRS, CDR2 YFSETQ. The CDR3 contains 13 residues. The CDR3 is CASRLDRDNGYTF. As DNA, the CDR3 is TGCGCCAGCAGACTCGACAGGGATAATGGCTACACCTTC.

This clonotype ranks as medium-sized (0.01 to 0.1%). J is TRBJ2-5 and V is TRBV6-2 or TRBV6-3; D is possibly TRBD1 or TRBD2 (5 bases each). The CDR3 totals 13 residues. Trimming stripped 6 bases from V and 5 bases from J, with 13 bases between. The germline CDR1 and CDR2 sequences are MNHEY and SVGEGT. In DNA form, the CDR3 reads TGTGCCAGCAGGACCCAGGGACGGGAGACCCAGTACTTC. Its protein product is CASRTQGRETQYF.

The chain couples TRBV10-3 to TRBJ2-7; D is unclear. The CDR3 runs 13 residues. Looked up from germline, CDR1 is ENHRY and CDR2 is SYGVKD. V was pared by 3 bases and J by 1 base, with 7 bases between. The CDR3 loop is CAISDEESYEQYF. DNA of the CDR3: TGTGCCATCAGTGATGAGGAATCCTACGAGCAGTACTTC.

By sample share, this clonotype is large. The J gene is TRBJ2-1, the V gene TRBV5-6, with TRBD1 matching over 9 bases. This CDR3 spans 15 amino acids. Trimming removed 1 base from V and 4 bases from J; junction bases left unmatched: 3. CDR1 is SGHDT, CDR2 YYEEEE, per germline. The CDR3 DNA reads as TGTGCCAGCAGCTTGTCCGGGACAGGGTACAATGAGCAGTTCTTC. Encoded protein: CASSLSGTGYNEQFF.

This chain connects TRBV28 to TRBJ2-7; 9 bases match TRBD2. Germline CDR1 reads MDHEN; CDR2 reads SYDVKM. Losses at the gene ends were 2 bases for V and 6 bases for J; bases not matched to a gene: 11. CDR3 length equals 16 residues. CDR3 in amino acids: CASSLAGLAKQSEQYF. The CDR3 DNA reads TGTGCCAGCAGTTTAGCCGGACTAGCGAAGCAGAGCGAGCAGTACTTC.

This clonotype was detected ten times or more. The chain couples TRBV7-8 to TRBJ1-1; D gene uncertain. The germline CDR1 and CDR2 sequences are SGHVS and FQNEAQ. The length of the CDR3 is 14 residues. V was trimmed by 4 bases and J by 7 bases, leaving 16 bases between them. The CDR3 bases are TGTGCCAGCAGCTCTCCTTTGGGAGGCCTTGAAGCTTTCTTT. Translation gives CASSSPLGGLEAFF.

This clonotype has only a few counts. V is TRBV2 and J is TRBJ2-5; 7 bases align to TRBD1. CDR1 is SNHLY, CDR2 FYNNEI, per germline. This CDR3 is built from 14 residues. V shed 8 bases and J 4 bases; nucleotides not matched to a gene: 10. The CDR3 spells CASLTTGVAETQYF. The CDR3 coding sequence is TGTGCCAGCCTCACTACAGGGGTAGCAGAGACCCAGTACTTC.

This clonotype is medium-sized (0.01 to 0.1%). V and J are TRBV10-3 and TRBJ2-1; TRBD1 matches 10 bases. From germline, CDR1 is ENHRY and CDR2 SYGVKD. Germline trimming cut 7 bases from V and 7 bases from J; bases unmatched to any gene: 7. The CDR3 has 14 amino acids. The chain's CDR3 is CAINPGQGTNEQFF. The CDR3 DNA reads TGTGCCATCAATCCGGGACAGGGGACGAATGAGCAGTTCTTC.

The chain combines TRBV7-2 with TRBJ2-3; TRBD2 is a possible D gene (6 bases). The germline gives CDR1 SGHTA, CDR2 FQGNSA. The CDR3 length is 14 residues. Trimming left V 1 base short and J 6 bases short, with 11 bases between. This CDR3 reads CASSLGLVTDTQYF. The DNA of the CDR3 is TGTGCCAGCAGCTTAGGACTAGTTACGGATACGCAGTATTTT.

This clonotype was counted at least ten times. The chain recombines TRBV7-2 with TRBJ1-2, with 8 bases aligning to TRBD1. This CDR3 comprises 14 residues. V lost 6 bases to trimming and J lost 8 bases; unmatched junction nucleotides: 11. From germline, CDR1 is SGHTA and CDR2 FQGNSA. CDR3 sequence: CASRDGQGVRGYTF. The CDR3 DNA follows: TGTGCCAGCAGAGATGGACAGGGTGTTAGGGGCTACACCTTC.

This clonotype is deemed medium-sized (0.01 to 0.1%). This chain joins TRBV12-3 or TRBV12-4 and TRBJ1-1, with 7 bases aligning to TRBD1. CDR3 length equals 13 residues. V dropped 6 bases and J dropped 1; count of bases not matched to a gene: 2. CDR3 sequence (DNA): TGTGCCAGCAGGGGACAGTCGAACACTGAAGCTTTCTTT. It yields the protein CASRGQSNTEAFF.

This clonotype counts as large. V gene TRBV18 combines with J gene TRBJ2-5; D is unclear. CDR1 KGHSH and CDR2 LQKENI come from the germline V gene. The V gene lost 6 bases and the J gene lost 5 bases, with 10 bases spanning the gap. This CDR3 has 12 amino acids. CDR3 DNA sequence: TGTGCCAGCTCCGGGCAGGATGAGACCCAGTACTTC. Encoded protein: CASSGQDETQYF.

This clonotype is categorized as medium-sized (0.01 to 0.1%). The V gene is TRBV5-4, the J gene TRBJ2-5, with D tentatively TRBD1 or TRBD2 (5 bases each). Germline V gene data show CDR1 as SGHNT and CDR2 as YYREEE (reference sequence). V gave up 4 bases and J gave up 5 bases, with 21 bases separating them. The CDR3 spans 16 residues. The CDR3 loop is CASSLAQGKRGETQYF. The CDR3 nucleotides are TGTGCCAGCAGCCTTGCTCAGGGCAAACGAGGGGAGACCCAGTACTTC.

This clonotype is medium-sized within its sample. The V and J genes are TRBV5-1 and TRBJ1-4; perhaps TRBD1 as D (6 bases). Looked up from germline, CDR1 is SGHRS and CDR2 is YFSETQ. CDR3 length: 14 residues. V was shortened by 0 bases and J by 5 bases, with 8 bases between the two germline ends. CDR3 loop: CASSLGGQNEKLFF. CDR3 coding DNA: TGCGCCAGCAGCTTGGGGGGACAAAATGAAAAACTGTTTTTT.

This clonotype was seen ten or more times. J is TRBJ2-5 and V is TRBV20-1; 7 bases line up with TRBD2. Germline V gene data show CDR1 as DFQATT and CDR2 as SNEGSKA (reference sequence). The junction had 15 bases not matched to a gene; V was cut back by 0 bases and J by 5 bases. This CDR3 spans 17 amino acids. Written as DNA, the CDR3 is TGCAGTGCTAGAGATCGGGGCGGGAGCCTCAATGGGGAGACCCAGTACTTC. This gives the protein CSARDRGGSLNGETQYF.

The genes are TRBV7-2 and TRBJ2-1, with a weak D call TRBD2 (7 bases). Germline CDR1 is SGHTA and CDR2 is FQGNSA. V lost 10 bases and J lost 11, with 15 bases in between. This CDR3 contains 11 residues. In nucleotides, the CDR3 is TGTGCCAACAGAGGGGGGGATCAGCAGTTCTTC. It encodes CANRGGDQQFF.

V and J are TRBV7-8 and TRBJ2-3; 8 nucleotides agree with TRBD2. The germline gives CDR1 SGHVS, CDR2 FQNEAQ. V dropped 4 bases and J dropped 0; count of bases not matched to a gene: 6. This CDR3 region has 16 residues. The DNA of the CDR3 is TGTGCCAGCAGCTGGGCGGCGGGGGGAAGCACAGATACGCAGTATTTT. Translated, it gives CASSWAAGGSTDTQYF.

By share of the sample, this clonotype is medium-sized. The CDR3 region has the DNA TGCAGCGTTTACAGGGACTCTGGGGCCAACGTCCTGACTTTC. It is translated as CSVYRDSGANVLTF. The chain couples TRBV29-1 to TRBJ2-6; TRBD1 is a possible D gene (6 bases). The germline V and J ends were trimmed by 5 bases and 0 bases, with 8 bases remaining between them. This CDR3 is 14 amino acids long. Germline loops: CDR1 SQVTM, CDR2 ANQGSEA.

By sample fraction, this clonotype is medium-sized. The V gene is TRBV7-2, the J gene TRBJ1-1; the match to TRBD1 covers 7 bases. The ends lost 4 bases at V and 0 bases at J; junction bases unmatched: 11. CDR3 size: 17 residues. CDR1 is SGHTA and CDR2 is FQGNSA in the germline V gene. The CDR3 loop reads CASSSKGQGDMNTEAFF. CDR3 nucleotides: TGTGCCAGCAGCTCCAAGGGGCAGGGGGACATGAACACTGAAGCTTTCTTT. The variable domain in full, with the rest retrieved from reference TRBV7-2 and TRBJ1-1, is GAGVSQSPSNKVTEKGKDVELRCDPISGHTALYWYRQSLGQGLEFLIYFQGNSAPDKSGLPSDRFSAERTGGSVSTLTIQRTQQEDSAVYLCASSSKGQGDMNTEAFFGQGTRLTVV.

This clonotype is categorized as medium-sized (0.01 to 0.1%). The rearrangement links TRBV5-4 to TRBJ2-5; 10 bases are a match to TRBD2. The CDR3 is 16 residues long. With 3 bases clipped from V and 1 base from J, the junction kept 6 bases outside the gene matches. Germline values: CDR1 SGHNT, CDR2 YYREEE (reference sequence). The CDR3 reads CASSSPSGGSQETQYF. The CDR3 DNA follows: TGTGCCAGCAGCTCCCCTAGCGGGGGTAGCCAAGAGACCCAGTACTTC.

This clonotype has ten or more counts. V and J are TRBV6-4 and TRBJ1-2, with 8 bases lining up with TRBD1. This CDR3 has 15 amino acids. V was clipped by 0 bases and J by 7 bases; unmatched bases: 7. Germline assignment: CDR1 MRHNA and CDR2 SNTAGT. The CDR3 coding sequence is TGTGCCAGCAGTGACTCCTATACAGGGGGTGGTGGCTACACCTTC. Translation gives CASSDSYTGGGGYTF.